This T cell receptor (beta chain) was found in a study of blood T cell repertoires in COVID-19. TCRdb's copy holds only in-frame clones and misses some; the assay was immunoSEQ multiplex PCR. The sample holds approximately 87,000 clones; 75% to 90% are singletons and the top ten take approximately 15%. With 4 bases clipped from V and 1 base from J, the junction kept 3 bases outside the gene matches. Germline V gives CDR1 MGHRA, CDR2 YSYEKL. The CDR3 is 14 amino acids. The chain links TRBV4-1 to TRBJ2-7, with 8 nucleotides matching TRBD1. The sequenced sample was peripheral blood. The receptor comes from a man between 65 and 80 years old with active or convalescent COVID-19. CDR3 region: CASSRDRWSYEQYF. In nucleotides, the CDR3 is TGCGCCAGCAGCCGGGACAGGTGGTCCTACGAGCAGTACTTC.